Below, 5 T cell receptor beta chains from the same sample are listed, as sequenced in a study of blood T cell repertoires in COVID-19. TCRdb keeps only in-frame clones here, not all; method: immunoSEQ multiplex PCR. The table lists around 180,000 clones, 70% to 90% of them singletons. The source material was peripheral blood. The origin of the receptors is a human donor with active or convalescent COVID-19. The donor label of this sample is uncertain.

V gene TRBV11-2 combines with J gene TRBJ1-2; D call uncertain. CDR3 size: 15 residues. Germline CDR1 reads SGHAT; CDR2 reads FQNNGV. The germline V and J ends were trimmed by 0 bases and 2 bases, with 10 bases remaining between them. CDR3 sequence (DNA): TGTGCCAGCAGCTTAGATCAAGCGGCCAACTATGGCTACACCTTC. This codes for CASSLDQAANYGYTF.

V is TRBV24-1 and J is TRBJ1-5, with TRBD1 matching over 7 bases. The V gene's germline CDR1 is KGHDR and CDR2 SFDVKD. This CDR3 contains 17 residues. The ends lost 8 bases at V and 0 bases at J; junction bases unmatched: 12. The CDR3 nucleotides are TGTGCCACCACTGGGCAGGGGGATCCTTATAGCAATCAGCCCCAGCATTTT. This sequence encodes CATTGQGDPYSNQPQHF.

The V gene is TRBV3-1 (or the pseudogene TRBV3-2), the J gene TRBJ2-3; 11 nucleotides align to TRBD2. CDR3 size: 19 residues. The germline V gene has CDR1 LGHDT and CDR2 YNNKEL (reference sequence). V trimming: 0 bases; J trimming: 2 bases; junction bases outside the gene matches: 10. CDR3 loop: CASSQEGPSLAGATDTQYF. CDR3 coding DNA: TGTGCCAGCAGCCAAGAGGGACCTTCACTAGCGGGGGCCACAGATACGCAGTATTTT.

The rearrangement joins TRBV5-6 to TRBJ2-1; TRBD1 is a possible D gene (6 bases). This CDR3 has 13 residues. CDR1 and CDR2 from the germline V gene are SGHDT and YYEEEE. V was trimmed by 0 bases and J by 8 bases, leaving 9 bases between them. The CDR3 loop is CASSLGRGDEQFF. In DNA form, the CDR3 reads TGTGCCAGCAGCTTGGGCAGGGGAGATGAGCAGTTCTTC. Complete variable domain (other parts from reference TRBV5-6 and TRBJ2-1): DAGVTQSPTHLIKTRGQQVTLRCSPKSGHDTVSWYQQALGQGPQFIFQYYEEEERQRGNFPDRFSGHQFPNYSSELNVNALLLGDSALYLCASSLGRGDEQFFGPGTRLTVL.

This clone was seen a single time. The chain is built from TRBV10-3 and TRBJ2-2; 9 positions agree with TRBD2. CDR3 size: 17 residues. V was pared by 0 bases and J by 2 bases, with 4 bases of the junction left unmatched. The V gene's germline CDR1 is ENHRY and CDR2 SYGVKD. This CDR3 reads CAISESGGGANTGELFF. The CDR3 DNA reads TGTGCCATCAGTGAGTCAGGCGGGGGGGCCAACACCGGGGAGCTGTTTTTT.